The 31 T cell receptor beta chains presented below share a single source sample, sequenced in a study of blood T cell repertoires in COVID-19 (dated by TCRdb to 2018 to 2021). Library preparation was by the immunoSEQ multiplex PCR assay. Drawn from immuneACCESS, this table holds only the in-frame rearrangements with V and J called that TCRdb kept. Clones are partly lost; checked studies trace under half to an unresolved V gene and leave the rest unexplained. The sample includes 60,000 to 85,000 clones, with roughly four fifths observed a single time. Clones ranked in the top ten supply 21% of the sample. Sequenced material: peripheral blood. Receptors originate from an older man with acute or convalescent COVID-19.

This clone was seen more than once but under ten times. The chain carries TRBV6-5 and TRBJ1-3; D gene unclear. The V end lost 1 base, the J end lost 0 bases, and 7 bases lay between the germline ends. This CDR3 is built from 15 residues. Germline CDR1 reads MNHEY; CDR2 reads SVGAGI. Here the CDR3 reads CASSYWQNSGNTIYF. The CDR3 coding sequence is TGTGCCAGCAGTTACTGGCAGAACTCTGGAAACACCATATATTTT.

The J gene is TRBJ1-6, the V gene TRBV6-6, with 8 bases that match TRBD1. The V gene's germline CDR1 is MNHNY and CDR2 SVGAGI (reference sequence). This CDR3 is 13 amino acids long. V dropped 8 bases and J dropped 10; count of bases not matched to a gene: 7. CDR3 in DNA: TGTGCCAGCCGGACAGGGCTCGACTCACCCCTCCACTTT. Amino acid sequence: CASRTGLDSPLHF.

This clone is a singleton in its sample. This sequence joins TRBV11-2 and TRBJ2-7; TRBD1 matches at 7 bases. Trimming at V came to 2 bases and at J to 6 bases, leaving 13 bases not matched to a gene. There are 16 residues in the CDR3. Germline CDR1 and CDR2: SGHAT and FQNNGV. The CDR3 sequence is CASSLNNLGRGPEQYF. The DNA for the CDR3 is TGTGCCAGCAGCTTAAATAACTTGGGTAGGGGGCCCGAGCAGTACTTC. Using reference TRBV11-2 and TRBJ2-7 for the parts outside the CDR3, the full variable domain is EAGVAQSPRYKIIEKRQSVAFWCNPISGHATLYWYQQILGQGPKLLIQFQNNGVVDDSQLPKDRFSAERLKGVDSTLKIQPAKLEDSAVYLCASSLNNLGRGPEQYFGPGTRLTVT.

J is TRBJ1-6 and V is TRBV2; the D gene is possibly TRBD1 (5 bases). V was pared by 2 bases and J by 7 bases, with 12 bases between. Germline-derived CDR1 and CDR2 are SNHLY and FYNNEI. This CDR3 has 15 residues. The CDR3 loop reads CASSETGHLNSPLHF. The DNA of the CDR3 is TGTGCCAGCAGTGAAACAGGTCACTTAAATTCACCCCTCCACTTT.

This clone was seen repeatedly, ten times or more. This chain connects TRBV27 to TRBJ1-5; 11 bases align to TRBD1. The V segment lost 3 bases and the J segment 6 bases; nucleotides outside the gene matches: 7. Germline CDR1 MNHEY, CDR2 SMNVEV (reference sequence). CDR3 length equals 16 residues. The CDR3 sequence is CASSLYGQGAGQPQHF. The CDR3 DNA reads as TGTGCCAGCAGTTTGTATGGACAGGGGGCCGGTCAGCCCCAGCATTTT.

The chain combines TRBV2 with TRBJ2-3; D gene uncertain. The CDR3 contains 15 residues. The V gene's germline CDR1 is SNHLY and CDR2 FYNNEI. V dropped 5 bases and J dropped 0 bases, with 12 bases sitting between them. CDR3 in DNA: TGTGCCAGCAGTTTTACGGAGCCAAGCACAGATACGCAGTATTTT. Amino acids: CASSFTEPSTDTQYF.

The J gene is TRBJ2-1, the V gene TRBV29-1; D is undetermined. This CDR3 is 10 amino acids long. V was clipped by 4 bases and J by 8 bases, with 6 bases between them. The V gene's germline CDR1 is SQVTM and CDR2 ANQGSEA. The CDR3 DNA reads TGCAGCGTTGTGGCACATGAGCAGTTCTTC. It yields the protein CSVVAHEQFF.

The J gene is TRBJ2-3, the V gene TRBV19, with 9 bases that match TRBD1. The V gene's germline CDR1 is LNHDA and CDR2 SQIVND (reference sequence). The CDR3 length is 15 residues. The V and J ends lost 3 bases and 4 bases, in that order; junction bases with no gene match: 5. The CDR3 DNA reads TGTGCCAGTAGTATGTTTACAGGGGGCTCAGATACGCAGTATTTT. It codes for CASSMFTGGSDTQYF.

The gene calls are TRBV9 and TRBJ2-1; 9 positions match TRBD2. This CDR3 spans 17 amino acids. The germline CDR1 and CDR2 sequences are SGDLS and YYNGEE. J was trimmed by 8 bases and V by 4 bases; bases with no gene match: 16. The CDR3 DNA follows: TGTGCCAGCAGCCCGAGGACTAGCGCAAAGTATATGGATGAGCAGTTCTTC. Translation gives CASSPRTSAKYMDEQFF.

This chain connects TRBV6-1 to TRBJ2-6; weak D call: TRBD1 (5 bases). Germline V CDR1 and CDR2: MNHNS, SASEGT. V dropped 4 bases and J dropped 0 bases, with 16 bases sitting between them. There are 18 residues in the CDR3. The CDR3 spells CASSGQFYGSSGANVLTF. CDR3 sequence (DNA): TGTGCCAGCAGTGGACAGTTTTACGGTTCCTCTGGGGCCAACGTCCTGACTTTC.

This chain connects TRBV5-1 to TRBJ2-6; D possibly corresponds to TRBD2 (7 bases). The V gene's germline CDR1 is SGHRS and CDR2 YFSETQ. The CDR3 consists of 18 residues. Between the trimmed V and J ends, which lost 0 bases and 0 bases, there was a span of 13 bases. The CDR3 DNA reads TGCGCCAGCAGCTTGGCCGGGGGGCTGAGCTCTGGGGCCAACGTCCTGACTTTC. It yields the protein CASSLAGGLSSGANVLTF.

This chain's CDR3 is CASSAQTGVGRNQPQHF. CDR3 in DNA: TGTGCCAGTAGTGCCCAAACCGGGGTGGGCAGAAATCAGCCCCAGCATTTT. V usage is TRBV19 and J usage is TRBJ1-5; D is undetermined. The CDR3 sequence is 17 residues long. Germline V gives CDR1 LNHDA, CDR2 SQIVND (reference sequence). V shed 5 bases and J shed 4 bases, with 21 bases lying between them.

This sequence joins TRBV11-2 and TRBJ1-2, with D hard to call. The germline V gene encodes CDR1 SGHAT and CDR2 FQNNGV. V lost 5 bases to trimming and J lost 8 bases, with 15 bases between them. The CDR3 spans 13 residues. This chain's CDR3 is CASSGPGSGGYTF. The CDR3 nucleotides read TGTGCCAGCAGCGGACCGGGAAGCGGGGGCTACACCTTC.

The chain couples TRBV10-3 to TRBJ2-1; 9 nucleotides align to TRBD1. CDR3 length: 14 residues. The V gene's germline CDR1 is ENHRY and CDR2 SYGVKD. V lost 8 bases, J lost 7 bases, and 9 bases stayed unmatched. CDR3 protein: CAISKGQGGNEQFF. The CDR3 region has the DNA TGTGCCATCTCCAAGGGACAGGGAGGGAATGAGCAGTTCTTC.

The genes are TRBV28 and TRBJ1-5; D not certain. Germline V gene sequence: CDR1 MDHEN, CDR2 SYDVKM. This CDR3 is 11 amino acids long. V was shortened by 6 bases and J by 3 bases, with 3 bases between the two germline ends. CDR3 amino acids: CASSINQPQHF. The CDR3 region has the DNA TGTGCCAGCAGCATCAATCAGCCCCAGCATTTT.

This clone was found a few times. The chain uses TRBV5-1 and TRBJ2-1; TRBD2 is a possible D gene (5 bases). Germline loops: CDR1 SGHRS, CDR2 YFSETQ. Trimming shortened V by 0 bases and J by 9 bases, and 10 bases separated the two germline ends. The CDR3 has 13 amino acids. The CDR3 sequence is CASSLGLYIEQFF. In DNA, the CDR3 is TGCGCCAGCAGCTTGGGACTATATATTGAGCAGTTCTTC. Full variable domain (outside the CDR3, taken from reference TRBV5-1 and TRBJ2-1): KAGVTQTPRYLIKTRGQQVTLSCSPISGHRSVSWYQQTPGQGLQFLFEYFSETQRNKGNFPGRFSGRQFSNSRSEMNVSTLELGDSALYLCASSLGLYIEQFFGPGTRLTVL.

The CDR3 region is CASSLTGRETQYF. For the CDR3, the DNA is TGTGCCAGCAGTTTAACAGGACGGGAGACCCAGTACTTC. The chain employs TRBV12-3 or TRBV12-4 and TRBJ2-5; perhaps TRBD1 as D (5 bases). The ends were cut back, 2 bases at V and 5 bases at J, with 9 bases in the middle. There are 13 residues in the CDR3.

The chain links TRBV24-1 to TRBJ1-5; D is unresolved. CDR1 is KGHDR, CDR2 SFDVKD, per germline. Trimming cost V 2 bases and J 3 bases, with 4 bases left between them. The CDR3 length is 13 residues. The chain's CDR3 is CATSDSLNQPQHF. In DNA form, the CDR3 reads TGTGCCACCAGTGATTCCCTCAATCAGCCCCAGCATTTT.

This chain uses TRBV3-1 (or the pseudogene TRBV3-2) with TRBJ2-5; 13 bases map to TRBD2. Per germline, CDR1 LGHDT and CDR2 YNNKEL (reference sequence). CDR3 length: 16 residues. V gave up 4 bases and J gave up 4 bases; unmatched junction bases: 6. This CDR3 reads CASSLRLAGGGETQYF. The CDR3 DNA reads as TGTGCCAGCAGCCTCCGACTAGCGGGAGGAGGAGAGACCCAGTACTTC.

The chain joins TRBV5-5 to TRBJ2-5; D possibly corresponds to TRBD2 (5 bases). The CDR3 has 16 amino acids. With 4 bases removed from V and 2 bases from J, the gap between germline ends came to 18 bases. Germline CDR1 SGHKS, CDR2 YYEKEE (reference sequence). The chain's CDR3 is CASSPVPTRGQETQYF. The CDR3 nucleotides read TGTGCCAGCAGCCCCGTCCCCACTAGAGGGCAAGAGACCCAGTACTTC.

In this sample, this clone turned up once. This chain links TRBV28 with TRBJ1-1; 8 nucleotides agree with TRBD1. This CDR3 has 14 amino acids. J gave up 5 bases and V 2 bases, and 4 bases lay outside the gene matches. Per germline, CDR1 MDHEN and CDR2 SYDVKM. In nucleotides, the CDR3 is TGTGCCAGCAGTTTAGGACAGGGAAGAACTGAAGCTTTCTTT. Encoded protein: CASSLGQGRTEAFF. Full variable domain (outside the CDR3, taken from reference TRBV28 and TRBJ1-1): DVKVTQSSRYLVKRTGEKVFLECVQDMDHENMFWYRQDPGLGLRLIYFSYDVKMKEKGDIPEGYSVSREKKERFSLILESASTNQTSMYLCASSLGQGRTEAFFGQGTRLTVV.

In this sample, this clone turned up a few times. V and J are TRBV7-2 and TRBJ2-3; no clear D. CDR1 and CDR2 (germline): SGHTA, FQGNSA. The V end lost 2 bases, the J end lost 6 bases, and 9 bases lay between the germline ends. The CDR3 is 13 amino acids. The DNA of the CDR3 is TGTGCCAGCAGCTTAATAGCTAGGGATACGCAGTATTTT. This encodes CASSLIARDTQYF.

The CDR3 DNA sequence: TGTGCCAGCAGCCAATGGACAGGGACCACCGGGGAGCTGTTTTTT. Amino acids: CASSQWTGTTGELFF. This sequence joins TRBV4-2 and TRBJ2-2; 8 positions match TRBD1. J lost 4 bases, V lost 2 bases, and 3 bases had no gene match. Germline CDR1 LGHNA, CDR2 YNFKEQ. The CDR3 is 15 residues long.

The V call is TRBV5-1, the J call TRBJ1-4; D may be TRBD1 (6 bases). The V and J ends lost 4 bases and 4 bases respectively, with 8 bases between them. Per the germline V gene, CDR1 is SGHRS and CDR2 is YFSETQ. The CDR3 runs 13 residues. The chain's CDR3 is CASSTDSNEKLFF. DNA for the CDR3: TGCGCCAGCAGCACGGACAGTAATGAAAAACTGTTTTTT.

The V call is TRBV5-6, the J call TRBJ1-6; D unclear. Trimming removed 7 bases from V and 0 bases from J, with 11 bases in between. This CDR3 is 15 amino acids long. Germline lookup yields CDR1 SGHDT and CDR2 YYEEEE. Written as DNA, the CDR3 is TGTGCCAGCTTTAAGAGGAGCTCCTATAATTCACCCCTCCACTTT. Protein sequence: CASFKRSSYNSPLHF. Full variable domain (outside the CDR3, taken from reference TRBV5-6 and TRBJ1-6): DAGVTQSPTHLIKTRGQQVTLRCSPKSGHDTVSWYQQALGQGPQFIFQYYEEEERQRGNFPDRFSGHQFPNYSSELNVNALLLGDSALYLCASFKRSSYNSPLHFGNGTRLTVT.

The chain uses TRBV10-1 and TRBJ1-6, with a weak D call TRBD1 (5 bases). The germline CDR1 and CDR2 sequences are WNHNN and SYGVQD (reference sequence). V lost 6 bases to trimming and J lost 6 bases, with 9 bases between them. The CDR3 consists of 13 residues. This CDR3 reads CASRQASNSPLHF. The DNA of the CDR3 is TGCGCCAGCAGACAGGCATCTAATTCACCCCTCCACTTT.

This clone occurred a few times. The rearrangement joins TRBV9 to TRBJ2-1; 11 bases agree with TRBD2. Germline trimming cut 3 bases from V and 6 bases from J; bases unmatched to any gene: 5. Germline V gives CDR1 SGDLS, CDR2 YYNGEE. This CDR3 has 15 residues. The CDR3 region is CASSAGLAALNEQFF. CDR3 bases: TGTGCCAGCAGCGCGGGACTAGCGGCTCTCAATGAGCAGTTCTTC. Together with reference TRBV9 and TRBJ2-1, the CDR3 gives the full variable domain: DSGVTQTPKHLITATGQRVTLRCSPRSGDLSVYWYQQSLDQGLQFLIQYYNGEERAKGNILERFSAQQFPDLHSELNLSSLELGDSALYFCASSAGLAALNEQFFGPGTRLTVL.

This clone was detected a few times. This chain connects TRBV28 to TRBJ2-1; 7 positions agree with TRBD1. The CDR3 is made up of 17 amino acids. The junction had 14 bases not matched to a gene; V was cut back by 3 bases and J by 6 bases. Germline lookup yields CDR1 MDHEN and CDR2 SYDVKM. CDR3 sequence (DNA): TGTGCCAGCAGTTTCCCATTGGAAGGGGGCGGTAGCAATGAGCAGTTCTTC. Its protein product is CASSFPLEGGGSNEQFF.

This clone was recorded a few times. The rearrangement joins TRBV10-2 to TRBJ1-5, with D possibly matching TRBD1 (5 bases). The germline V gene encodes CDR1 WSHSY and CDR2 SAAADI. V dropped 3 bases and J dropped 3 bases, with 9 bases sitting between them. The CDR3 is made up of 14 amino acids. Written as DNA, the CDR3 is TGCGCCAGCAGTGACCCAGGGTCCAATCAGCCCCAGCATTTT. Encoded protein: CASSDPGSNQPQHF.

The rearrangement links TRBV2 to TRBJ2-5; D might be TRBD1 (5 bases). The CDR3 loop spans 15 amino acids. Germline V gene sequence: CDR1 SNHLY, CDR2 FYNNEI. The V gene lost 0 bases and the J gene lost 4 bases, with 12 bases spanning the gap. CDR3 loop: CASSEARQGLETQYF. CDR3 sequence (DNA): TGTGCCAGCAGTGAAGCTCGGCAGGGATTAGAGACCCAGTACTTC.

The chain couples TRBV27 to TRBJ2-7, with TRBD2 matching 10 bases. The CDR3 extends over 16 amino acids. The germline gives CDR1 MNHEY, CDR2 SMNVEV (reference sequence). The V segment lost 5 bases and the J segment 4 bases; nucleotides outside the gene matches: 11. CDR3 amino acids: CASSGPGTSALYEQYF. For the CDR3, the DNA is TGTGCCAGCAGTGGCCCCGGGACTAGCGCACTTTACGAGCAGTACTTC.